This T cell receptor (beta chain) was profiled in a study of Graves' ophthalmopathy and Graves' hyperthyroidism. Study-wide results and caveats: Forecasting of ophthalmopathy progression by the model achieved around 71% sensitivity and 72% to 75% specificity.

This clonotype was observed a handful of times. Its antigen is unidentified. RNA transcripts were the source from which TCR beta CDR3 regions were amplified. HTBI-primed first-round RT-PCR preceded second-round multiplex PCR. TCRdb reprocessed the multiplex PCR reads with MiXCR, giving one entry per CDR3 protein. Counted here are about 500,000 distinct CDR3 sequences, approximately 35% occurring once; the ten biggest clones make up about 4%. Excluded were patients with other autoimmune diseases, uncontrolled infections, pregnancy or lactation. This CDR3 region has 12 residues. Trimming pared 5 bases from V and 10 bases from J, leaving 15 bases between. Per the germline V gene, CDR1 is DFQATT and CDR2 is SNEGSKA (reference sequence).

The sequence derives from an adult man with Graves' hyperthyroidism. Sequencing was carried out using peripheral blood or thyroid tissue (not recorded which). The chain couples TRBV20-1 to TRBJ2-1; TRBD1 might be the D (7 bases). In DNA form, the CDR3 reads TGCAGTGCTGGGACCAGGGGGGTGGAGCAGTTCTTC. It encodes CSAGTRGVEQFF.